This T cell receptor beta chain comes out of a study of stem cell transplantation in POMP-related autoinflammatory disease. Study-wide results and caveats: Fewer unique TRB V-J gene pairings were identified in patients with PRAID.

The protocol was immunoSEQ multiplex PCR, while the TCRdb copy is restricted to in-frame clones and leaves out a portion. The data contain around 9,000 clones, about 88% of them singletons. In regard to this clone: Its antigen is not known.

V was cut by 5 bases and J by 13 bases, with 15 bases left in between. The CDR3 contains 12 residues. The material was CD8+ T cells from PBMCs, obtained after stem cell transplantation. This receptor was taken from a human patient with POMP-related autoinflammation and immune dysregulation (PRAID). A subset of T cells may come from the graft donor. The rearrangement joins TRBV12-3 or TRBV12-4 to TRBJ2-1; D call uncertain. DNA for the CDR3: TGTGCCAGCAGTATAGACGCTTGGGAACAGTTCTTC. Translating gives CASSIDAWEQFF.